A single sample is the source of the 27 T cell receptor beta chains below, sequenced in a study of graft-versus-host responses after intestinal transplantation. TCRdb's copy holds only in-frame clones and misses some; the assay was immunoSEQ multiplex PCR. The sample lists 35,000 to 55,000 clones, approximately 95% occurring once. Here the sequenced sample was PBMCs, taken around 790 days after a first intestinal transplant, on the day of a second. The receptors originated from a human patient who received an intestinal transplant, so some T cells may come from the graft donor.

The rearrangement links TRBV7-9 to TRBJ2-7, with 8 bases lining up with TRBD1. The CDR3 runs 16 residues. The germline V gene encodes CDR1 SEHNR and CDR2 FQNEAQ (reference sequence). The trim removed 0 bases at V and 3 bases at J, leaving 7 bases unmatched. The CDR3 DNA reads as TGTGCCAGCAGCTTAGCGTTCCAGGGGGCCCGCTACGAGCAGTACTTC. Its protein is CASSLAFQGARYEQYF. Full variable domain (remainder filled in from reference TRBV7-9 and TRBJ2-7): DTGVSQNPRHKITKRGQNVTFRCDPISEHNRLYWYRQTLGQGPEFLTYFQNEAQLEKSRLLSDRFSAERPKGSFSTLEIQRTEQGDSAMYLCASSLAFQGARYEQYFGPGTRLTVT.

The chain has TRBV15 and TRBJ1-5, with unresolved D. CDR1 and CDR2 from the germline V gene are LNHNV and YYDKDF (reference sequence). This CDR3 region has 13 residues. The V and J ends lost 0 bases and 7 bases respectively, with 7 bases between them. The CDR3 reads CATSRDLQQPQHF. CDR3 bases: TGTGCCACCAGCAGAGATCTACAACAGCCCCAGCATTTT.

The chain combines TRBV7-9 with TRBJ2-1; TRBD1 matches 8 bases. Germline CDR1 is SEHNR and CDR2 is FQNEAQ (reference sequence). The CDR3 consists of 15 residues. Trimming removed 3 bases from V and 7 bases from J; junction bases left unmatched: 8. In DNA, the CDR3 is TGTGCCAGCAGCTTGTCCGGACAGGGTTGGAATGAGCAGTTCTTC. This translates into CASSLSGQGWNEQFF.

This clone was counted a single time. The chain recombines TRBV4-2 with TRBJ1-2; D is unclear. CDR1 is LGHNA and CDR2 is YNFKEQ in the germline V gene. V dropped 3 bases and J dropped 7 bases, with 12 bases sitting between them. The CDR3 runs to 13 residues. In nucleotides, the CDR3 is TGTGCCAGCAGCCAGCGGTCGGGTTCTGGCTACACCTTC. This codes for CASSQRSGSGYTF.

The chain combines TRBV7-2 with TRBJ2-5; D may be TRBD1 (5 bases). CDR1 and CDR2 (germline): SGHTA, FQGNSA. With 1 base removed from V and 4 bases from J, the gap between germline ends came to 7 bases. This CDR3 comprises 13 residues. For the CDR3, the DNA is TGTGCCAGCAGCTTAGGTAGGGGAGAGACCCAGTACTTC. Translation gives CASSLGRGETQYF.

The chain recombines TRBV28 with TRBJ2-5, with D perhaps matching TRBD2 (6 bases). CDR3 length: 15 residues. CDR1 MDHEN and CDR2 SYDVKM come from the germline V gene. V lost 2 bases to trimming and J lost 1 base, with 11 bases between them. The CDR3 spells CASSLTGGIQETQYF. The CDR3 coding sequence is TGTGCCAGCAGTTTAACCGGGGGTATCCAAGAGACCCAGTACTTC.

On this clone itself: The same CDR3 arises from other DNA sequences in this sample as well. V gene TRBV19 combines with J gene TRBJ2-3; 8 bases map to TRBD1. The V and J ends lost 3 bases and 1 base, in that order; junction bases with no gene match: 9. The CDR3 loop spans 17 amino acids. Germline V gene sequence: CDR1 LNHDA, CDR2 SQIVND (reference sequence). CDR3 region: CASSIGQGRFGTDTQYF. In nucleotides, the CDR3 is TGTGCCAGTAGTATCGGACAGGGCCGATTTGGCACAGATACGCAGTATTTT.

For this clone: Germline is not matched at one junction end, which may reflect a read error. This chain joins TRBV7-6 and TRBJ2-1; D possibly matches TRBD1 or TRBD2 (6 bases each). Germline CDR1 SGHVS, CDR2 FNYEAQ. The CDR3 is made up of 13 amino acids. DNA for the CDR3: TGTGCCGGCAGCTTAGATAGGGGGGATGAGCAGTTCTTC. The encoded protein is CAGSLDRGDEQFF.

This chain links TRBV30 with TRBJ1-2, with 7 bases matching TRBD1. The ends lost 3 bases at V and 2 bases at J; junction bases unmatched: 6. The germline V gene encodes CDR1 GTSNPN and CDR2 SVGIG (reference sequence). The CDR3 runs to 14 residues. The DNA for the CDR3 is TGTGCCTGGAGCCTTCCGGACAGGAACTATGGCTACACCTTC. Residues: CAWSLPDRNYGYTF.

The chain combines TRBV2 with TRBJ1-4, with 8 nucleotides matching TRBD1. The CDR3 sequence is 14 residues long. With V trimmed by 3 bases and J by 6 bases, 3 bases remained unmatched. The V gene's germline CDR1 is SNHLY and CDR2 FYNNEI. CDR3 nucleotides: TGTGCCAGCAGTGACCGGACAGGGTATGAAAAACTGTTTTTT. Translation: CASSDRTGYEKLFF.

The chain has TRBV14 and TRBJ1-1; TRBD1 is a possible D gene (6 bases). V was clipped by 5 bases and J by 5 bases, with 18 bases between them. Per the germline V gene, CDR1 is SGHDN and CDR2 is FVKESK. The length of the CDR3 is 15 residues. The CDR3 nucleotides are TGTGCCAGCAGCAACCTACAGGGAGTGGGTACTGAAGCTTTCTTT. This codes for CASSNLQGVGTEAFF.

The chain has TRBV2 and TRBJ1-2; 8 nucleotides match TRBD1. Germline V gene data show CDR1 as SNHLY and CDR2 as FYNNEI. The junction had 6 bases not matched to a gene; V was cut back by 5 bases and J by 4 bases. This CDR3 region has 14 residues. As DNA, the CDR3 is TGTGCCAGCAGTCTAGACAGGGGCGGCTATGGCTACACCTTC. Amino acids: CASSLDRGGYGYTF.

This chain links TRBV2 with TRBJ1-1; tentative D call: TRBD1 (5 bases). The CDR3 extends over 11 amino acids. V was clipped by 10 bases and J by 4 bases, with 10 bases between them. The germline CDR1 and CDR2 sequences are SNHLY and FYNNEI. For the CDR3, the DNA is TGTGCCATCACGGGGGGCACTGAAGCTTTCTTT. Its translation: CAITGGTEAFF.

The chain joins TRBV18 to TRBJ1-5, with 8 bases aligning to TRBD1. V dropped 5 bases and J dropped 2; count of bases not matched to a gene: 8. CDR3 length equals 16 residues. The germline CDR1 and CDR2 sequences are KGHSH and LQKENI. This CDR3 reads CASSASGGVGNQPQHF. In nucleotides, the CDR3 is TGTGCCAGCTCAGCGTCAGGGGGCGTTGGCAATCAGCCCCAGCATTTT.

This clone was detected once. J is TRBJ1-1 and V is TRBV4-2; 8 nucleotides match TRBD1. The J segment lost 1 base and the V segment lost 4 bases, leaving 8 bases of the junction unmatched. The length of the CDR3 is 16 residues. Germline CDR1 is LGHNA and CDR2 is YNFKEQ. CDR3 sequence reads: CASSPRTGWTNTEAFF. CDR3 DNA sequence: TGTGCCAGCAGCCCTAGGACAGGGTGGACGAACACTGAAGCTTTCTTT.

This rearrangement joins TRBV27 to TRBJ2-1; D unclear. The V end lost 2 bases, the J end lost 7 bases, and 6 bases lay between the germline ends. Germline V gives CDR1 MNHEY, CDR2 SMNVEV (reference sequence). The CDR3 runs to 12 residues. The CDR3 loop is CASSLVENEQFF. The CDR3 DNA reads TGTGCCAGCAGTTTAGTAGAGAATGAGCAGTTCTTC.

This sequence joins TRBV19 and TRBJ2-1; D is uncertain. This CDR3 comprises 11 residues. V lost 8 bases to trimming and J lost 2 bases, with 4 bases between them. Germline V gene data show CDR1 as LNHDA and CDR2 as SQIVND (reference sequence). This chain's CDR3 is CASLAYNEQFF. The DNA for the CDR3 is TGTGCCAGTTTAGCCTACAATGAGCAGTTCTTC.

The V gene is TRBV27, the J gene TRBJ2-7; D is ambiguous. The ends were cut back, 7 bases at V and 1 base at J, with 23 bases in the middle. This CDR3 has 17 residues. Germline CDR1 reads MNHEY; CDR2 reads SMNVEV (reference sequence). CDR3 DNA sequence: TGTGCCAGCATCCCTGGATGTAAGGGAAAGAAGTCCTACGAGCAGTACTTC. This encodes CASIPGCKGKKSYEQYF.

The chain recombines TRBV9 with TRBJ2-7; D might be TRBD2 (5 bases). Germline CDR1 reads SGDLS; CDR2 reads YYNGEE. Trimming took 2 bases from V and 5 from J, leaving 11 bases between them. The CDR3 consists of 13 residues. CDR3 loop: CASSVRDLDEQYF. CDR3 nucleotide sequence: TGTGCCAGCAGCGTCCGGGATCTGGACGAGCAGTACTTC.

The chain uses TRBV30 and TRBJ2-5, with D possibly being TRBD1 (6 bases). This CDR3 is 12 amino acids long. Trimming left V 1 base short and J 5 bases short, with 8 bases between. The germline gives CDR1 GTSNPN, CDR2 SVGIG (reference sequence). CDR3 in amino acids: CAWSAGDETQYF. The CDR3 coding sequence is TGTGCCTGGAGTGCAGGGGATGAGACCCAGTACTTC.

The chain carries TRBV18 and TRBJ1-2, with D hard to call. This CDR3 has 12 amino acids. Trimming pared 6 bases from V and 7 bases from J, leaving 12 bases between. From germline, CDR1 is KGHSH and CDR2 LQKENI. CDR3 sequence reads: CASSPQAGGYTF. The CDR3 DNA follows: TGTGCCAGCTCCCCTCAAGCCGGTGGCTACACCTTC.

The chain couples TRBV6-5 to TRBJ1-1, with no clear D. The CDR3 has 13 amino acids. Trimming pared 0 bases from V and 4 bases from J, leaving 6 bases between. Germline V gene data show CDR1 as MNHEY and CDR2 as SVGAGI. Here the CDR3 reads CASSYSRGTEAFF. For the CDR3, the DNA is TGTGCCAGCAGTTACTCGCGAGGCACTGAAGCTTTCTTT.

This CDR3 is CASSDGTLKPQHF. In DNA, the CDR3 is TGTGCCAGCAGCGACGGGACACTGAAGCCCCAGCATTTT. The chain has TRBV9 and TRBJ1-5, with D possibly matching TRBD1 (6 bases). The CDR3 has 13 amino acids. CDR1 SGDLS and CDR2 YYNGEE come from the germline V gene. V shed 3 bases and J shed 8 bases, with 12 bases lying between them.

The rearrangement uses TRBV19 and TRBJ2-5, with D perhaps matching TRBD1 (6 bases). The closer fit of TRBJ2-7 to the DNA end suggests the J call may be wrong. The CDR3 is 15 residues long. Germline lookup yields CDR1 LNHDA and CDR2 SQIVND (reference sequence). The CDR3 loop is CASSISWTATYEQYF. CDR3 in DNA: TGTGCCAGTAGTATATCTTGGACAGCCACCTACGAGCAGTACTTC.

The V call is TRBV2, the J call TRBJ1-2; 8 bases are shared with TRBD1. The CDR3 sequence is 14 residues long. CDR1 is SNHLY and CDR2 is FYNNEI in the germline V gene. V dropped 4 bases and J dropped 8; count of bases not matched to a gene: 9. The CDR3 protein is CASSAQQGGSGYTF. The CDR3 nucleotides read TGTGCCAGCAGTGCCCAACAGGGGGGAAGCGGCTACACCTTC.

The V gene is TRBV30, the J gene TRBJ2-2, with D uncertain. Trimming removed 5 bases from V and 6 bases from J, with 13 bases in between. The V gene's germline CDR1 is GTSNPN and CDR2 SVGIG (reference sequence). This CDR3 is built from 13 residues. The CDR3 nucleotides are TGTGCCTGGGCGACCGGAGACCCCGGGGAGCTGTTTTTT. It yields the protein CAWATGDPGELFF.

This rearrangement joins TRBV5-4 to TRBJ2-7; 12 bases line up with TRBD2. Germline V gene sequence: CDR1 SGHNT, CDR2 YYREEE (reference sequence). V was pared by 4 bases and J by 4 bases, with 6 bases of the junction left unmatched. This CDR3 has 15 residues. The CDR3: CASSRRTSGIYEQYF. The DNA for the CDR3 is TGTGCCAGCAGCCGACGGACTAGCGGGATATACGAGCAGTACTTC.